A single sample gave rise to the 23 T cell receptor beta chains below, sequenced in a study of blood T cell repertoires in COVID-19. Data came from immunoSEQ multiplex PCR; TCRdb stores just in-frame clones and leaves some out. The sample includes 89,000 or so clones, 85% seen only once; the top ten take roughly 40%. The sequenced sample was peripheral blood. Receptors were obtained from a man older than 75 with acute or convalescent COVID-19.

The V gene is TRBV7-3, the J gene TRBJ2-1, with TRBD2 matching over 11 bases. V was pared by 5 bases and J by 5 bases, with 8 bases of the junction left unmatched. Germline CDR1 and CDR2: SGHTA and FQGTGA. The CDR3 totals 16 residues. The CDR3 nucleotides read TGTGCCAGCAGCGATCACGGGACTAGCGGAAACAATGAGCAGTTCTTC. This codes for CASSDHGTSGNNEQFF.

The V call is TRBV28, the J call TRBJ1-6; 8 nucleotides match TRBD1. The CDR3 length is 15 residues. Germline trimming cut 3 bases from V and 5 bases from J; bases unmatched to any gene: 3. The germline gives CDR1 MDHEN, CDR2 SYDVKM. As DNA, the CDR3 is TGTGCCAGCAGTTTGGACAGGGATAATAATTCACCCCTCCACTTT. It yields the protein CASSLDRDNNSPLHF. Full variable domain (outside the CDR3, taken from reference TRBV28 and TRBJ1-6): DVKVTQSSRYLVKRTGEKVFLECVQDMDHENMFWYRQDPGLGLRLIYFSYDVKMKEKGDIPEGYSVSREKKERFSLILESASTNQTSMYLCASSLDRDNNSPLHFGNGTRLTVT.

This rearrangement joins TRBV7-3 to TRBJ2-1; 7 bases line up with TRBD2. The germline gives CDR1 SGHTA, CDR2 FQGTGA. J was trimmed by 1 base and V by 2 bases; bases with no gene match: 8. This CDR3 comprises 17 residues. Here the CDR3 reads CASSLSAGAGSYNEQFF. CDR3 in DNA: TGTGCCAGCAGCTTATCGGCGGGAGCTGGGTCCTACAATGAGCAGTTCTTC.

The V gene is TRBV6-5, the J gene TRBJ2-5, with a weak D call TRBD2 (6 bases). The length of the CDR3 is 12 residues. Germline V gives CDR1 MNHEY, CDR2 SVGAGI. Deletions cut 6 bases from V and 5 bases from J, with 10 bases between. DNA for the CDR3: TGTGCCAGCAGCCGGAGCGGGGAGACCCAGTACTTC. This gives the protein CASSRSGETQYF.

The rearrangement links TRBV5-1 to TRBJ2-7, with 7 bases identical to TRBD1. The length of the CDR3 is 14 residues. V lost 1 base, J lost 4 bases, and 5 bases stayed unmatched. Germline CDR1 SGHRS, CDR2 YFSETQ. The CDR3 sequence: CASSLRRGSYEQYF. CDR3 bases: TGCGCCAGCAGCTTGCGCAGGGGGTCGTACGAGCAGTACTTC.

The chain couples TRBV11-2 to TRBJ2-7, with 12 positions matching TRBD1. CDR1 and CDR2 from the germline V gene are SGHAT and FQNNGV. The CDR3 extends over 14 amino acids. With 5 bases clipped from V and 6 bases from J, the junction kept 5 bases outside the gene matches. CDR3 DNA: TGTGCCAGCAGCCTTGGGACAGGGGGCGTCGAGCAGTACTTC. Translating it yields CASSLGTGGVEQYF.

The chain employs TRBV7-8 and TRBJ2-1; 15 bases are a match to TRBD2. The germline V gene has CDR1 SGHVS and CDR2 FQNEAQ. The V segment lost 8 bases and the J segment 7 bases; nucleotides outside the gene matches: 0. This CDR3 is built from 13 residues. The DNA for the CDR3 is TGTGCCAGCGGACTAGCGGGAGGGAATGAGCAGTTCTTC. Protein product: CASGLAGGNEQFF. The full variable domain, in which reference TRBV7-8 and TRBJ2-1 provide the parts outside the CDR3, is GAGVSQSPRYKVAKRGQDVALRCDPISGHVSLFWYQQALGQGPEFLTYFQNEAQLDKSGLPSDRFFAERPEGSVSTLKIQRTQQEDSAVYLCASGLAGGNEQFFGPGTRLTVL.

The chain uses TRBV19 and TRBJ2-1; perhaps TRBD1 as D (7 bases). The V gene lost 4 bases and the J gene lost 9 bases, with 19 bases spanning the gap. CDR1 is LNHDA and CDR2 is SQIVND in the germline V gene (reference sequence). CDR3 length: 15 residues. CDR3 coding DNA: TGTGCCAGTAGTACGGGACAGCGGGCCGGAGCTGAGCAGTTCTTC. This sequence encodes CASSTGQRAGAEQFF.

V gene TRBV18 combines with J gene TRBJ2-5, with a possible D match to TRBD1 (5 bases). V lost 1 base and J 1 base, leaving 25 bases between the germline ends. The length of the CDR3 is 20 residues. The germline CDR1 and CDR2 sequences are KGHSH and LQKENI. The CDR3 region is CASSPLPTGIPLSIQETQYF. The CDR3 DNA follows: TGTGCCAGCTCACCACTTCCTACAGGAATTCCCCTCAGTATCCAAGAGACCCAGTACTTC.

This chain links TRBV4-2 with TRBJ2-2; D is possibly TRBD2 (6 bases). Germline V gene lookup returns CDR1 LGHNA and CDR2 YNFKEQ. The CDR3 contains 16 residues. The ends were cut back, 0 bases at V and 0 bases at J, with 8 bases in the middle. The CDR3 sequence: CASSQDSGPNTGELFF. The CDR3 DNA reads as TGTGCCAGCAGCCAAGATAGCGGACCGAACACCGGGGAGCTGTTTTTT.

CDR3 in DNA: TGTGCCAGCAGCCAAGAACCGGGACAGGGTGTACAAGAGACCCAGTACTTC. Translated, it gives CASSQEPGQGVQETQYF. The chain links TRBV3-1 (or the pseudogene TRBV3-2) to TRBJ2-5; TRBD1 matches at 9 bases. The CDR3 is 17 residues long. The V gene's germline CDR1 is LGHDT and CDR2 YNNKEL (reference sequence). The V gene end was trimmed by 0 bases and the J gene end by 2 bases; junction bases not matched to a gene: 7.

This rearrangement joins TRBV10-2 to TRBJ2-2; 11 nucleotides agree with TRBD2. Germline trimming cut 5 bases from V and 2 bases from J; bases unmatched to any gene: 4. CDR1 is WSHSY and CDR2 is SAAADI in the germline V gene. This CDR3 has 16 amino acids. CDR3 coding DNA: TGCGCCAGCAGTAGGACTAGCGGGTTTAACACCGGGGAGCTGTTTTTT. It encodes CASSRTSGFNTGELFF.

J is TRBJ2-7 and V is TRBV4-1, with a tentative D call TRBD2 (5 bases). CDR3 size: 13 residues. Trimming shortened V by 4 bases and J by 3 bases, and 10 bases separated the two germline ends. Germline V gene sequence: CDR1 MGHRA, CDR2 YSYEKL. CDR3 region: CASSPGRDYEQYF. The DNA for the CDR3 is TGCGCCAGCAGCCCGGGAAGGGACTACGAGCAGTACTTC.

In nucleotides, the CDR3 is TGTGCCAGCAGTTACGGGCTAGCGGGAGATTTCTACGAGCAGTACTTC. Residues: CASSYGLAGDFYEQYF. The chain couples TRBV6-5 to TRBJ2-7, with TRBD2 identical over 10 bases. The V and J ends lost 2 bases and 3 bases, in that order; junction bases with no gene match: 7. The CDR3 is made up of 16 amino acids. From germline, CDR1 is MNHEY and CDR2 SVGAGI.

This chain connects TRBV18 to TRBJ2-7; weak D call: TRBD2 (5 bases). The CDR3 spans 15 residues. The germline V gene has CDR1 KGHSH and CDR2 LQKENI. The V end was cut by 6 bases, the J end by 1 base, with 16 bases between. CDR3 sequence: CASSTGVAPSYEQYF. The DNA of the CDR3 is TGTGCCAGCTCCACCGGGGTAGCACCTTCCTACGAGCAGTACTTC.

The V and J genes are TRBV5-4 and TRBJ2-5; 7 bases match TRBD1. With 10 bases clipped from V and 5 bases from J, the junction kept 5 bases outside the gene matches. The CDR3 is 11 amino acids. From germline, CDR1 is SGHNT and CDR2 YYREEE (reference sequence). The DNA of the CDR3 is TGTGCCGTCAAGGGGGCGGAGACCCAGTACTTC. It translates to CAVKGAETQYF.

V is TRBV18 and J is TRBJ2-1, with D possibly being TRBD1 (5 bases). V was trimmed by 1 base and J by 5 bases, leaving 6 bases between them. The CDR3 extends over 13 amino acids. CDR1 and CDR2 from the germline V gene are KGHSH and LQKENI. Here the CDR3 reads CASSPLGDNEQFF. The CDR3 nucleotides read TGTGCCAGCTCACCACTAGGGGACAATGAGCAGTTCTTC.

J is TRBJ1-3 and V is TRBV5-6; a weak D match, TRBD1 (5 bases). V lost 4 bases, J lost 0 bases, and 17 bases lay in between. This CDR3 region has 17 residues. Germline V gene data show CDR1 as SGHDT and CDR2 as YYEEEE. CDR3 amino acids: CASSQTPQAYSGNTIYF. In DNA, the CDR3 is TGTGCCAGCAGCCAGACCCCACAGGCGTACTCTGGAAACACCATATATTTT. Full variable domain (outside the CDR3, taken from reference TRBV5-6 and TRBJ1-3): DAGVTQSPTHLIKTRGQQVTLRCSPKSGHDTVSWYQQALGQGPQFIFQYYEEEERQRGNFPDRFSGHQFPNYSSELNVNALLLGDSALYLCASSQTPQAYSGNTIYFGEGSWLTVV.

The table lists this clone with a count of one. The chain couples TRBV6-5 to TRBJ2-5, with D tentatively TRBD2 (5 bases). The V end was cut by 8 bases, the J end by 5 bases, with 9 bases between. The V gene's germline CDR1 is MNHEY and CDR2 SVGAGI. The CDR3 spans 11 residues. The CDR3 DNA sequence: TGTGCCAGCGGGAGAGGGGAGACCCAGTACTTC. Amino acids: CASGRGETQYF.

The chain uses TRBV28 and TRBJ2-7, with D tentatively TRBD1 (7 bases). The ends were cut back, 5 bases at V and 11 bases at J, with 16 bases in the middle. CDR1 is MDHEN, CDR2 SYDVKM, per germline. This CDR3 spans 12 amino acids. DNA of the CDR3: TGTGCCAGCAGTCCTCAGGACAGGAGGGAGTACTTC. It encodes CASSPQDRREYF.

V is TRBV5-1 and J is TRBJ2-7, with 7 bases matching TRBD1. Germline lookup yields CDR1 SGHRS and CDR2 YFSETQ. This CDR3 has 14 residues. V lost 2 bases to trimming and J lost 5 bases; unmatched junction nucleotides: 7. The CDR3 spells CASSLRQGVDEQYF. The CDR3 DNA follows: TGCGCCAGCAGCTTAAGGCAGGGGGTCGACGAGCAGTACTTC.

This clone was detected a few times. The J gene is TRBJ2-7, the V gene TRBV28; 9 nucleotides agree with TRBD1. Trimming at V came to 6 bases and at J to 2 bases, leaving 5 bases not matched to a gene. Germline V gene lookup returns CDR1 MDHEN and CDR2 SYDVKM. CDR3 length: 14 amino acids. The CDR3 sequence: CASRNRGPPYEQYF. For the CDR3, the DNA is TGTGCCAGCAGAAACAGGGGGCCCCCCTACGAGCAGTACTTC.

The chain combines TRBV5-4 with TRBJ2-1; the D gene is possibly TRBD2 (6 bases). Germline CDR1 and CDR2: SGHNT and YYREEE (reference sequence). The CDR3 is 16 amino acids. The germline V and J ends were trimmed by 4 bases and 4 bases, with 18 bases remaining between them. CDR3 DNA sequence: TGTGCCAGCAGCAAGGGACTCTCCGATCTATACAATGAGCAGTTCTTC. It translates to CASSKGLSDLYNEQFF.